This is a list of T cell receptor beta chains from one sample in a study of cytomegalovirus exposure and HLA in healthy donors. Only in-frame clones appear in the TCRdb table, and some are missing; sequencing was by immunoSEQ multiplex PCR. The sample includes about 220,000 clones, 76% seen only once; the top ten take 0.6% to 0.65%. The sample consisted of PBMCs. The receptors here all came from a man aged 18 to 30 in good health and CMV-seronegative. Both conserved end residues are part of each CDR3. D genes are given only for firm matches. Clone size, where shown, is once, few, many, or a class for clones that have expanded.

.,TRBV5-4,TRBJ1-6,TRBD1,CASSRDRGLSSPLHF,TGTGCCAGCAGCCGGGACAGGGGGCTGTCTTCACCCCTCCACTTT
few,TRBV7-9,TRBJ2-7,.,CSSSSRETYEQYF,TGTTCCAGCAGCTCCCGGGAGACCTACGAGCAGTACTTC
.,TRBV5-1,TRBJ1-1,TRBD1,CASSGGTGGWSGTEAFF,TGCGCCAGCAGCGGAGGGACAGGGGGTTGGAGCGGCACTGAAGCTTTCTTT
few,TRBV12-5,TRBJ2-7,TRBD1,CASGLGQGDEQYF,TGTGCTAGTGGTCTGGGACAGGGGGACGAGCAGTACTTC
.,TRBV7-2,TRBJ2-1,TRBD2,CASSLGLVWNEQFF,TGTGCCAGCAGCTTGGGACTAGTCTGGAATGAGCAGTTCTTC
.,TRBV25-1,TRBJ1-3,.,CASSWTGGAGNTIYF,TGTGCCAGCAGTTGGACGGGAGGGGCTGGAAACACCATATATTTT
.,TRBV6-4,TRBJ1-3,TRBD1,CASWDGDRGFRNTIYF,TGTGCCAGCTGGGACGGCGACAGGGGGTTTAGGAACACCATATATTTT
few,TRBV19,TRBJ1-5,TRBD1,CASSIRSSGTGVGQPQHF,TGTGCCAGTAGTATAAGGAGTTCTGGGACAGGGGTTGGGCAGCCCCAGCATTTT
.,TRBV2,TRBJ2-5,.,CASSPPGAETRYF,TGTGCCAGCAGCCCTCCAGGGGCGGAGACCCGGTACTTC
.,TRBV7-9,TRBJ2-1,TRBD2,CASSSELAGPYNEQFF,TGTGCCAGCAGCTCCGAACTAGCGGGACCTTACAATGAGCAGTTCTTC
.,TRBV11-2,TRBJ2-1,.,CASSLLGAALYNEQFF,TGTGCCAGCAGCCTCCTAGGGGCGGCTCTATACAATGAGCAGTTCTTC
.,TRBV29-1,TRBJ2-7,TRBD1,CSVQGQGNSYEQYF,TGCAGCGTCCAGGGACAGGGGAACTCCTACGAGCAGTACTTC
few,TRBV29-1,TRBJ2-1,.,CSVATDYNEQFF,TGCAGCGTTGCGACAGACTACAATGAGCAGTTCTTC
.,TRBV19,TRBJ2-3,TRBD2,CASTPGLAGADTQYF,TGTGCCAGTACCCCGGGACTAGCGGGAGCTGATACGCAGTATTTT
.,TRBV27,TRBJ1-1,.,CASSLEWREHTEAFF,TGTGCCAGCAGTCTAGAATGGAGGGAACACACTGAAGCTTTCTTT
.,TRBV5-1,TRBJ2-7,.,CASSLGDKAYEQYF,TGCGCCAGCAGCTTAGGCGACAAAGCCTACGAGCAGTACTTC
.,TRBV11-3,TRBJ2-1,TRBD2,CASSYGGDEQFF,TGTGCCAGCAGCTATGGGGGGGATGAGCAGTTCTTC
.,TRBV6-5,TRBJ2-1,TRBD2,CASSVTSGSHNEQFF,TGTGCCAGCAGTGTTACTAGCGGGAGCCACAATGAGCAGTTCTTC
.,TRBV5-4,TRBJ2-5,.,CASSLASETQYF,TGTGCCAGCAGCTTGGCCTCGGAGACCCAGTACTTC
few,TRBV7-2,TRBJ2-7,.,CASSLAPRNPYEQYF,TGTGCCAGCAGCTTGGCTCCCAGGAACCCCTACGAGCAGTACTTC